This T cell receptor (beta chain) was captured by sequencing in a study of cytomegalovirus exposure and HLA in healthy donors. Study results and limitations: According to a later analysis, donors in an Asian-associated ancestry cluster reportedly had fewer N-insertions than the roughly 720-donor mean. For most subjects, TCR beta sequences were reported to predict HLA-A and HLA-B alleles with accuracy. Later analysis indicated greater clonal expansion among HLA-associated TCR beta chains than among equally common other chains.

PCR used 60 Vbeta primers and 13 Jbeta primers. Authors' data handling: It was a later analysis that counted approximately 81 million unique TCR beta chains, of which some 9.9 million were shared. Sequencing was performed with immunoSEQ multiplex PCR; in TCRdb, only in-frame clones are kept and a portion is missing. For V, J and clone size, that table is used; D and trimming come from the DNA. The table lists more than 65,000 clones, roughly 68% of them singletons. A remark on this clone: Its antigen remains unidentified.

V was cut by 2 bases and J by 6 bases, with 10 bases left in between. Looked up from germline, CDR1 is GTSNPN and CDR2 is SVGIG (reference sequence). The CDR3 length is 12 residues. The sequencing input was PBMCs. This chain connects TRBV30 to TRBJ1-1; possibly TRBD1 for D (6 bases). This clonotype was sampled from a woman aged 60-75 years in good health and CMV-seropositive. The CDR3 nucleotides are TGTGCCTGGAGTCAGGGGATTCCTGAAGCTTTCTTT. Protein: CAWSQGIPEAFF.